The present entry profiles one T cell receptor (beta chain) with its context. This entry is derived from a study of cytomegalovirus exposure and HLA in healthy donors. The V and J ends lost 8 bases and 3 bases, in that order; junction bases with no gene match: 20. The length of the CDR3 is 20 residues. Germline V lookup: CDR1 SGHVS, CDR2 FQNEAQ. PCR employed 60 Vbeta and 13 Jbeta primers. Some clones are missing from TCRdb's copy, which holds only in-frame ones; the method was immunoSEQ multiplex PCR. The top ten clones hold approximately 1.5% of a sample with 150,000 to 200,000 clones, roughly 85% of them seen once.

The sequence was obtained from a male donor in good health and CMV-seronegative. The sample was PBMCs. The chain links TRBV7-8 to TRBJ1-5; 12 bases match TRBD1. The CDR3 reads CASSPSAGDRGLQANQPQHF. The CDR3 DNA follows: TGTGCCAGCTCACCAAGTGCGGGGGACAGGGGGCTTCAAGCCAATCAGCCCCAGCATTTT.